These 28 T cell receptor beta chains were all obtained from the same sample, sequenced in a study of blood T cells in healthy people across ages (dated by TCRdb to 2014 to 2015). The library was generated by 5' RACE. Sequencing used an Illumina HiSeq 2500. A second PCR of about 7 to 12 cycles was run with a J-beta primer mix and a sample-barcoded 5' primer. In-frame beta chains were kept once TCRdb had trimmed the public reads at Q25 with fastp and called clones with MiXCR. Entries that share a CDR3 protein sequence are merged under the most common genes and DNA. In all, the sample holds about 1.6 million distinct CDR3 sequences, and 34% of those were seen once. The ten largest clonotypes hold 10% to 12% of the sample. The sequencing input was blood. All receptors come from a woman in her 30s in good health.

The rearrangement joins TRBV20-1 to TRBJ2-1; D not resolved. V was clipped by 3 bases and J by 0 bases, with 9 bases between them. Germline V gene sequence: CDR1 DFQATT, CDR2 SNEGSKA (reference sequence). The CDR3 is 14 residues long. The CDR3 DNA is TGCAGTGCTAGCCCGTGGGACTCCTACAATGAGCAGTTCTTC. This gives the protein CSASPWDSYNEQFF.

The J gene is TRBJ2-7, the V gene TRBV28; 10 nucleotides line up with TRBD1. Germline V lookup: CDR1 MDHEN, CDR2 SYDVKM. The CDR3 covers 15 residues. With 7 bases clipped from V and 2 bases from J, the junction kept 8 bases outside the gene matches. The CDR3 nucleotides read TGTGCCAGCACCTCCCGAGGGACAGGGGCCTACGAGCAGTACTTC. Its translation is CASTSRGTGAYEQYF.

The rearrangement links TRBV27 to TRBJ2-7, with TRBD1 matching 8 bases. Trimming removed 5 bases from V and 0 bases from J; junction bases left unmatched: 9. CDR1 MNHEY and CDR2 SMNVEV come from the germline V gene (reference sequence). This CDR3 is built from 16 residues. The CDR3 DNA follows: TGTGCCAGCAGTCCATCGACAGGGGAAATCTCCTACGAGCAGTACTTC. Its translation: CASSPSTGEISYEQYF.

Points on this clonotype: Its ends do not fully match the called genes, so a read error is possible. The rearrangement joins TRBV25-1 to TRBJ2-6; TRBD2 matches 7 bases. This CDR3 region has 16 residues. Germline CDR1 and CDR2: MGHDK and SYGVNS. CDR3 protein: CASSVSGPFGANVPTF. DNA of the CDR3: TGTGCCAGCAGTGTTAGCGGGCCCTTCGGGGCCAACGTCCCGACTTTC.

This chain joins TRBV2 and TRBJ2-3; 8 bases are shared with TRBD1. The CDR3 is 15 amino acids. Germline CDR1 is SNHLY and CDR2 is FYNNEI. J gave up 3 bases and V 6 bases, and 8 bases lay outside the gene matches. CDR3 DNA: TGTGCCAGCAGGCACAGGGGGACGAATACAGATACGCAGTATTTT. Translated: CASRHRGTNTDTQYF.

This clonotype was recorded only once. The V call is TRBV20-1, the J call TRBJ1-2; weak D call: TRBD1 (5 bases). Between the trimmed V and J ends, which lost 3 bases and 4 bases, there was a span of 15 bases. Germline V gene sequence: CDR1 DFQATT, CDR2 SNEGSKA (reference sequence). The CDR3 extends over 14 amino acids. The CDR3 loop reads CSARRRGAFYGYTF. As DNA, the CDR3 is TGCAGTGCTAGGAGAAGAGGGGCGTTCTATGGCTACACCTTC.

DNA of the CDR3: TGTGCCAGCAGCTTCTATACAGACTCGAAGTACGAGCAGTACTTC. Protein sequence: CASSFYTDSKYEQYF. This chain connects TRBV7-8 to TRBJ2-7; D is ambiguous. Germline assignment: CDR1 SGHVS and CDR2 FQNEAQ. Trimming stripped 3 bases from V and 4 bases from J, with 16 bases between. The CDR3 sequence is 15 residues long.

Comment on this clonotype: A much larger clone differs from this one at a single base, so this may be a read error. Written as DNA, the CDR3 is TGCAGTGCTAGAGACGAGACAGCGGCACACGAGCAGTACTTC. Its protein product is CSARDETAAHEQYF. The rearrangement links TRBV20-1 to TRBJ2-7; D may match TRBD1 or TRBD2 (5 bases each). This CDR3 spans 14 amino acids. Germline V gives CDR1 DFQATT, CDR2 SNEGSKA (reference sequence). Trimming stripped 0 bases from V and 5 bases from J, with 14 bases between.

This clonotype was observed many times. The chain employs TRBV3-1 and TRBJ1-6; D is possibly TRBD1 (5 bases). The CDR3 runs 14 residues. Between the trimmed V and J ends, which lost 6 bases and 9 bases, there was a span of 15 bases. The germline gives CDR1 LGHDT, CDR2 YNNKEL (reference sequence). In DNA form, the CDR3 reads TGTGCCAGCAGTCTTGGGACTACGACTTCACCCCTCCACTTT. This translates into CASSLGTTTSPLHF.

The chain links TRBV6-1 to TRBJ2-1; 14 bases fit TRBD2. The CDR3 length is 21 residues. Per germline, CDR1 MNHNS and CDR2 SASEGT. The trim removed 3 bases at V and 4 bases at J, leaving 17 bases unmatched. The CDR3 spells CASSEGRGTSGSFTPYNEQFF. As DNA, the CDR3 is TGTGCCAGCAGTGAGGGCCGCGGGACTAGCGGGAGTTTTACACCATACAATGAGCAGTTCTTC.

For this clonotype: Sequence at one end of the junction differs from germline and may be a read error. The gene calls are TRBV12-3 or TRBV12-4 and TRBJ2-7; no definite D call. The CDR3 is made up of 11 amino acids. The DNA for the CDR3 is TGTGCCAGCAGCGAGTTTCAGGAAATCCACTTC. This gives the protein CASSEFQEIHF.

This clonotype was observed a few times. The chain has TRBV7-9 and TRBJ2-3; TRBD2 matches 9 bases. From germline, CDR1 is SEHNR and CDR2 FQNEAQ (reference sequence). V lost 10 bases, J lost 2 bases, and 25 bases stayed unmatched. The CDR3 is 20 residues long. CDR3 bases: TGTGCCACCCCTCATGGAAGTAGCGGGAGTTGGAAGAGGGCCACAGATACGCAGTATTTT. Its protein is CATPHGSSGSWKRATDTQYF.

The chain has TRBV15 and TRBJ2-3; the D gene is possibly TRBD1 (5 bases). CDR3 size: 15 residues. Germline lookup yields CDR1 LNHNV and CDR2 YYDKDF (reference sequence). Deletions cut 0 bases from V and 2 bases from J, with 9 bases between. CDR3 nucleotide sequence: TGTGCCACCAGCAGAGAGGGGCTTAACACAGATACGCAGTATTTT. Protein product: CATSREGLNTDTQYF.

Note on this clonotype: At one end the junction does not follow the germline gene, possibly because of a read error. The chain combines TRBV7-2 with TRBJ2-3; TRBD2 agrees at 13 bases. Germline assignment: CDR1 SGHTA and CDR2 FQGNSA. CDR3 length equals 17 residues. In DNA form, the CDR3 reads TGTGCCTGCAGTTTTACTAGCGGGGGGGGGAGCACAGATACGCAGTATTTT. Its protein is CACSFTSGGGSTDTQYF.

V gene TRBV7-3 combines with J gene TRBJ2-3; 11 nucleotides agree with TRBD1. Germline CDR1 reads SGHTA; CDR2 reads FQGTGA. J lost 2 bases, V lost 0 bases, and 1 base had no gene match. The CDR3 runs to 16 residues. The CDR3 region has the DNA TGTGCCAGCAGCTTAACGGGACAGGGGGACACAGATACGCAGTATTTT. This encodes CASSLTGQGDTDTQYF.

This clonotype was picked up a small number of times. J is TRBJ2-3 and V is TRBV11-2; 9 bases line up with TRBD2. CDR1 SGHAT and CDR2 FQNNGV come from the germline V gene. V lost 5 bases and J lost 4; bases outside the gene matches: 19. The CDR3 totals 19 residues. The CDR3 region has the DNA TGTGCCAGCAGCCCCCGACCTTCGATGATAGCGGGAGTGGCAGATACGCAGTATTTT. Translation gives CASSPRPSMIAGVADTQYF.

Note on this clonotype: Sequence at one end of the junction differs from germline and may be a read error. The rearrangement links TRBV3-1 to TRBJ2-1, with unresolved D. This CDR3 has 13 amino acids. The germline V gene has CDR1 LGHDT and CDR2 YNNKEL (reference sequence). CDR3 amino acids: CASSQESFNEQFF. CDR3 DNA: TGTGCCAGCAGCCAAGAGTCCTTCAATGAGCAGTTCTTC.

J is TRBJ2-5 and V is TRBV5-1; D remains unclear. Germline CDR1 is SGHRS and CDR2 is YFSETQ. This CDR3 has 14 amino acids. Deletions cut 2 bases from V and 3 bases from J, with 11 bases between. The chain's CDR3 is CASSFDSWKETQYF. The CDR3 coding sequence is TGCGCCAGCAGCTTTGATTCGTGGAAAGAGACCCAGTACTTC.

To note about this clonotype: Relative to the germline gene, one junction end is altered; a read error may explain this. The CDR3 protein is CASSVGGNSYGQYF. CDR3 in DNA: TGTGCCAGCAGCGTAGGGGGTAACTCCTACGGGCAGTACTTC. The rearrangement links TRBV9 to TRBJ2-7; no firm D call. The CDR3 is 14 amino acids. The germline V gene has CDR1 SGDLS and CDR2 YYNGEE.

The V gene is TRBV30, the J gene TRBJ1-5, with D possibly being TRBD1 (6 bases). There are 15 residues in the CDR3. Germline V gives CDR1 GTSNPN, CDR2 SVGIG (reference sequence). Trimming removed 3 bases at V and 3 bases at J, with 15 bases between. The CDR3 region has the DNA TGTGCCTGGAGCAAGGGACAAGGAAACAATCAGCCCCAGCATTTT. Amino acids: CAWSKGQGNNQPQHF.

J is TRBJ2-3 and V is TRBV6-2 or TRBV6-3, with 8 bases lining up with TRBD2. V lost 5 bases, J lost 0 bases, and 4 bases stayed unmatched. This CDR3 region has 15 residues. The V gene's germline CDR1 is MNHEY and CDR2 SVGEGT. This chain's CDR3 is CASSTREDSTDTQYF. CDR3 in DNA: TGTGCCAGCAGTACGCGGGAGGACAGCACAGATACGCAGTATTTT.

This clonotype was observed a handful of times. The J gene is TRBJ2-3, the V gene TRBV4-2; 9 bases agree with TRBD2. This CDR3 is built from 17 residues. The V segment lost 2 bases and the J segment 7 bases; nucleotides outside the gene matches: 13. CDR1 is LGHNA and CDR2 is YNFKEQ in the germline V gene. CDR3 nucleotides: TGTGCCAGCAGCCAAAATGTTCTAGCGGGAAATACGCATACGCAGTATTTT. This translates into CASSQNVLAGNTHTQYF.

This clonotype was recorded a few times. CDR3 in amino acids: CASSLAQGHYGYTF. The CDR3 region has the DNA TGCGCCAGCAGCTTGGCACAGGGACACTATGGCTACACCTTC. The chain combines TRBV5-1 with TRBJ1-2; D is perhaps TRBD1 (6 bases). With 0 bases removed from V and 3 bases from J, the gap between germline ends came to 9 bases. Germline CDR1 and CDR2: SGHRS and YFSETQ. This CDR3 spans 14 amino acids.

On this clonotype: At one boundary the junction diverges from the germline segment, which might be a read error. Here the CDR3 DNA reads TGTGCCTGCAGCCATGGGGCACTTAGCACAGATACGCAGTATTTT. Translation gives CACSHGALSTDTQYF. The chain joins TRBV11-3 to TRBJ2-3, with a weak D call TRBD1 (5 bases). CDR3 length equals 15 residues. CDR1 and CDR2 (germline): SGHNT, YENEEA.

This clonotype came up many times. The chain carries TRBV29-1 and TRBJ2-3; TRBD2 matches at 10 bases. CDR3 length: 16 residues. J lost 9 bases, V lost 7 bases, and 19 bases had no gene match. Germline CDR1 SQVTM, CDR2 ANQGSEA. DNA of the CDR3: TGCAGCGCCCGAGGGGGGACTAGCGTCCCGGGAGTGACGCAGTATTTT. This translates into CSARGGTSVPGVTQYF.

The rearrangement uses TRBV5-1 and TRBJ2-1; a possible D gene is TRBD2 (6 bases). V lost 0 bases and J 13 bases, leaving 20 bases between the germline ends. In germline, CDR1 is SGHRS, CDR2 YFSETQ. This CDR3 is built from 15 residues. In DNA, the CDR3 is TGCGCCAGCAGCTTGGGGGTAACTAGCAGCCGAGAACAGTTCTTC. Protein sequence: CASSLGVTSSREQFF.

This clonotype occurred a few times. V is TRBV28 and J is TRBJ2-5; perhaps D is TRBD1 or TRBD2 (5 bases each). V lost 6 bases and J 3 bases, leaving 11 bases between the germline ends. There are 13 residues in the CDR3. Germline loops: CDR1 MDHEN, CDR2 SYDVKM. CDR3 residues: CASSPVGEETQYF. DNA of the CDR3: TGTGCCAGCAGCCCTGTGGGGGAAGAGACCCAGTACTTC.

This clonotype was counted between two and nine times. This chain links TRBV6-6 with TRBJ2-5; a possible D gene is TRBD2 (6 bases). From germline, CDR1 is MNHNY and CDR2 SVGAGI (reference sequence). V was cut by 5 bases and J by 5 bases, with 12 bases left in between. This CDR3 has 13 residues. The CDR3 nucleotides are TGTGCCAGCAGTGCGTTGGCGGGGGAGACCCAGTACTTC. As protein: CASSALAGETQYF.